This T cell receptor beta chain was profiled in a study of blood T cell repertoires in COVID-19. Study in general: The United States, Italy and Spain were the sources of the acute and convalescent COVID-19 samples. The cDNA or gDNA used as material had been derived from T cells, B-cell-depleted T cells, or PBMCs.

Patients from Seattle were sampled longitudinally, starting during active infection. In the case of this clone: In the same sample, other DNA sequences code for this CDR3.

Authors' methods: Scientists estimated how many nucleated cells there were by amplifying reference gene primers. Assay: immunoSEQ multiplex PCR; the TCRdb copy retains only in-frame clones and omits some. Clone size and V and J calls were adopted from that table, with D and trimming inferred from the DNA. Of about 220,000 clones detected, about 81% appear once; the ten largest clones hold roughly 5.5%. CDR1 is MNHEY, CDR2 SMNVEV, per germline (reference sequence). The V end was cut by 7 bases, the J end by 6 bases, with 21 bases between. This CDR3 has 15 amino acids. The source is a woman in her 70s with COVID-19, enrolled during active disease. Source material: peripheral blood. J is TRBJ1-1 and V is TRBV27; TRBD1 is a possible D gene (6 bases). CDR3: CASMGSNTGLSEAFF. The CDR3 nucleotides read TGTGCCAGCATGGGGTCGAATACAGGGCTATCTGAAGCTTTCTTT.